The rows below give T cell receptor beta chains drawn from one sample of a study of T cell responses to AZD1222 COVID-19 vaccine. TCRdb keeps only in-frame clones here, not all; method: immunoSEQ multiplex PCR. Of about 150,000 clones listed, 80% to 90% are singletons. Sequencing used peripheral blood, obtained on day 0 of MenACWY control vaccination. Receptors were obtained from an adult in good health. CDR3s include the opening cysteine and the closing phenylalanine or tryptophan. D genes are given only for firm matches. Not all rows give a size; the values are once, few, many and, for expanded clones, a class.

d_call	j_call	v_call	clone_size	cdr3_aa	cdr3_nt
TRBD2	TRBJ2-7	TRBV6-6	once	CASSFTGAGGPYEQYF	TGTGCCAGCAGTTTCACCGGCGCGGGAGGCCCCTACGAGCAGTACTTC
-	TRBJ1-5	TRBV6-2/TRBV6-3	-	CASSRLGNQPQHF	TGTGCCAGCAGCAGGCTTGGCAATCAGCCCCAGCATTTT
TRBD1	TRBJ1-3	TRBV2	-	CANDRASNGNTIYF	TGTGCCAATGACAGGGCCTCGAATGGAAACACCATATATTTT
-	TRBJ2-2	TRBV5-6	-	CASSENQQGSGTGELFF	TGTGCCAGCAGCGAGAACCAACAGGGATCGGGCACCGGGGAGCTGTTTTTT
TRBD2	TRBJ2-7	TRBV5-1	-	CASSSGLAGGGNYEQYF	TGCGCCAGCAGCTCCGGACTAGCGGGAGGGGGAAACTACGAGCAGTACTTC
TRBD2	TRBJ2-1	TRBV3-1/TRBV3-2	-	CASISHGGSNEQFF	TGTGCCAGCATCTCCCACGGGGGGTCCAATGAGCAGTTCTTC
TRBD1	TRBJ2-5	TRBV6-5	-	CASSLTGGQETQYF	TGTGCCAGCAGCCTAACAGGGGGCCAAGAGACCCAGTACTTC
-	TRBJ1-1	TRBV6-5	-	CASSYELRGSTEAFF	TGTGCCAGCAGTTACGAATTGCGGGGGTCCACTGAAGCTTTCTTT
-	TRBJ1-6	TRBV4-2	-	CASSQDTPEYNSPLHF	TGTGCCAGCAGCCAAGATACCCCAGAGTATAATTCACCCCTCCACTTT
-	TRBJ2-6	TRBV11-3	-	CASSPGANVLTF	TGTGCCAGCAGCCCGGGGGCCAACGTCCTGACTTTC